The text below deals with one TCR beta chain. Different DNA sequences within this sample yield the same CDR3. Assay: immunoSEQ multiplex PCR; the TCRdb copy retains only in-frame clones and omits some. The sample records about 430,000 clones, approximately 91% being singletons. These data come from a study of blood T cell repertoires in COVID-19. Participants' own reports of clinical history determined their cohort assignment. The length of the CDR3 is 14 residues. V shed 2 bases, J shed 2 bases, and the junction held 0 bases outside the gene matches. CDR1 and CDR2 from the germline V gene are KGHSH and LQKENI.

The specimen was PBMCs or T cells enriched from blood (not recorded which). The TCR was taken from a young woman who had been exposed to COVID-19. The chain has TRBV18 and TRBJ1-2; 9 positions match TRBD1. The chain's CDR3 is CASSPGQGNYGYTF. The CDR3 DNA sequence: TGTGCCAGCTCACCAGGACAGGGGAACTATGGCTACACCTTC.